These 15 T cell receptor beta chains were sequenced from one sample in a study of blood T cell repertoires in COVID-19. Data came from immunoSEQ multiplex PCR; TCRdb stores just in-frame clones and leaves some out. The sample lists some 330,000 clones; 88% were seen once. Material: peripheral blood. These receptors originate from a woman between 50 and 59 years old with active or convalescent COVID-19.

The V gene is TRBV28, the J gene TRBJ1-4; D call uncertain. The germline gives CDR1 MDHEN, CDR2 SYDVKM. Trimming took off 7 bases at V and 4 bases at J, with 7 bases between the two ends. The CDR3 is made up of 12 amino acids. The CDR3 sequence is CASTAINEKLFF. CDR3 nucleotides: TGTGCCAGCACAGCGATTAATGAAAAACTGTTTTTT.

The chain employs TRBV24-1 and TRBJ2-6; 10 nucleotides line up with TRBD1. The junction had 8 bases not matched to a gene; V was cut back by 4 bases and J by 0 bases. CDR1 and CDR2 from the germline V gene are KGHDR and SFDVKD. There are 19 residues in the CDR3. CDR3 DNA: TGTGCCACCAGTGACCCTACGACAGGGGGCATCTCTGGGGCCAACGTCCTGACTTTC. Its translation is CATSDPTTGGISGANVLTF.

This clone has a handful of counts. This sequence joins TRBV9 and TRBJ2-2; D might be TRBD2 (6 bases). V shed 0 bases and J shed 7 bases, with 13 bases lying between them. The CDR3 totals 15 residues. Germline CDR1 reads SGDLS; CDR2 reads YYNGEE. The CDR3 sequence is CASSVAGTGIGELFF. The DNA of the CDR3 is TGTGCCAGCAGCGTAGCCGGGACTGGAATCGGGGAGCTGTTTTTT. Full variable domain (remainder filled in from reference TRBV9 and TRBJ2-2): DSGVTQTPKHLITATGQRVTLRCSPRSGDLSVYWYQQSLDQGLQFLIQYYNGEERAKGNILERFSAQQFPDLHSELNLSSLELGDSALYFCASSVAGTGIGELFFGEGSRLTVL.

This chain's CDR3 is CASSPEVRNTEAFF. CDR3 nucleotides: TGTGCCAGCTCACCAGAGGTCCGGAACACTGAAGCTTTCTTT. The chain recombines TRBV18 with TRBJ1-1; no definite D call. V was shortened by 2 bases and J by 1 base, with 8 bases between the two germline ends. The CDR3 extends over 14 amino acids. The germline V gene encodes CDR1 KGHSH and CDR2 LQKENI.

The rearrangement joins TRBV5-4 to TRBJ2-5, with 9 bases fitting TRBD2. The CDR3 is 16 amino acids. J was trimmed by 4 bases and V by 3 bases; bases with no gene match: 10. CDR1 is SGHNT and CDR2 is YYREEE in the germline V gene (reference sequence). The DNA of the CDR3 is TGTGCCAGCAGCTCCAAAGGAGCGGGGGGAGGAGAGACCCAGTACTTC. It specifies CASSSKGAGGGETQYF.

This clone was picked up one time. The chain carries TRBV6-5 and TRBJ1-5; perhaps TRBD1 as D (5 bases). Germline loops: CDR1 MNHEY, CDR2 SVGAGI. V was clipped by 2 bases and J by 7 bases, with 18 bases between them. CDR3 length equals 16 residues. The CDR3 region has the DNA TGTGCCAGCAGTTACGGGCCCCCTGAAGGGGCACAGCCCCAGCATTTT. This gives the protein CASSYGPPEGAQPQHF.

This rearrangement joins TRBV3-1 (or the pseudogene TRBV3-2) to TRBJ2-2; D is uncertain. The germline V gene has CDR1 LGHDT and CDR2 YNNKEL (reference sequence). CDR3 length: 14 residues. Deletions cut 2 bases from V and 4 bases from J, with 8 bases between. The CDR3 reads CASSQPGGTGELFF. The CDR3 DNA follows: TGTGCCAGCAGCCAACCAGGTGGCACCGGGGAGCTGTTTTTT.

The chain combines TRBV5-1 with TRBJ2-7, with 10 bases fitting TRBD2. The J segment lost 2 bases and the V segment lost 4 bases, leaving 6 bases of the junction unmatched. Per the germline V gene, CDR1 is SGHRS and CDR2 is YFSETQ. CDR3 length: 15 amino acids. CDR3 DNA sequence: TGCGCCAGCAGCCCAGCAGCGGGGGGGCCCTACGAGCAGTACTTC. It is translated as CASSPAAGGPYEQYF.

The rearrangement joins TRBV28 to TRBJ1-5, with D possibly TRBD1 on 6 matching bases. Trimming pared 3 bases from V and 3 bases from J, leaving 12 bases between. Germline values: CDR1 MDHEN, CDR2 SYDVKM. CDR3 length equals 15 residues. For the CDR3, the DNA is TGTGCCAGCAGTTTTATGGGGACATCCAATCAGCCCCAGCATTTT. It encodes CASSFMGTSNQPQHF.

This clone was observed a few times. The V and J genes are TRBV4-2 and TRBJ2-1; 8 nucleotides align to TRBD2. The length of the CDR3 is 17 residues. V shed 0 bases and J 2 bases; nucleotides not matched to a gene: 6. Germline-derived CDR1 and CDR2 are LGHNA and YNFKEQ. In DNA form, the CDR3 reads TGTGCCAGCAGCCAAGAAGTAGGCGGGAGGCCCTACAATGAGCAGTTCTTC. Its translation is CASSQEVGGRPYNEQFF.

The chain recombines TRBV19 with TRBJ2-1; 12 positions match TRBD2. The germline V gene has CDR1 LNHDA and CDR2 SQIVND (reference sequence). J lost 4 bases, V lost 1 base, and 8 bases had no gene match. The CDR3 covers 18 residues. This CDR3 reads CASSIVVGLAGIYNEQFF. DNA for the CDR3: TGTGCCAGTAGTATAGTTGTAGGACTAGCGGGGATATACAATGAGCAGTTCTTC. The full variable domain, rest sourced from reference TRBV19 and TRBJ2-1, is DGGITQSPKYLFRKEGQNVTLSCEQNLNHDAMYWYRQDPGQGLRLIYYSQIVNDFQKGDIAEGYSVSREKKESFPLTVTSAQKNPTAFYLCASSIVVGLAGIYNEQFFGPGTRLTVL.

This clone was seen a few times. The chain is built from TRBV29-1 and TRBJ1-1, with TRBD1 matching 7 bases. V trimming: 4 bases; J trimming: 7 bases; junction bases outside the gene matches: 6. CDR1 is SQVTM, CDR2 ANQGSEA, per germline. The CDR3 runs to 12 residues. CDR3 in DNA: TGCAGCGTTGGAGGGACAGCTCATGAAGCTTTCTTT. Encoded protein: CSVGGTAHEAFF. The whole variable domain, filled in from reference TRBV29-1 and TRBJ1-1, reads SAVISQKPSRDICQRGTSLTIQCQVDSQVTMMFWYRQQPGQSLTLIATANQGSEATYESGFVIDKFPISRPNLTFSTLTVSNMSPEDSSIYLCSVGGTAHEAFFGQGTRLTVV.

The CDR3 loop reads CASSFWIGGSTDTQYF. CDR3 coding DNA: TGTGCCAGCAGCTTTTGGATCGGGGGGTCCACAGATACGCAGTATTTT. V usage is TRBV11-2 and J usage is TRBJ2-3; 7 bases are a match to TRBD2. The CDR3 totals 16 residues. Germline lookup yields CDR1 SGHAT and CDR2 FQNNGV. V lost 3 bases, J lost 2 bases, and 8 bases stayed unmatched.

The CDR3 DNA reads as TGTGCCAGCAGGCCCGGGGGATACACTGAAGCTTTCTTT. Its protein is CASRPGGYTEAFF. J is TRBJ1-1 and V is TRBV7-2, with D possibly TRBD1 on 5 matching bases. V lost 6 bases, J lost 3 bases, and 11 bases lay in between. The CDR3 extends over 13 amino acids. Germline loops: CDR1 SGHTA, CDR2 FQGNSA.

This chain uses TRBV5-6 with TRBJ1-5; D gene unclear. Germline assignment: CDR1 SGHDT and CDR2 YYEEEE. Trimming cost V 2 bases and J 5 bases, with 11 bases left between them. The CDR3 length is 14 residues. The CDR3 bases are TGTGCCAGCAGCTTAGGGAGATCAGATCAGCCCCAGCATTTT. Translated: CASSLGRSDQPQHF.